Listed below are T cell receptor beta chains from one sample, sequenced in a study of cytomegalovirus exposure and HLA in healthy donors. Here immunoSEQ multiplex PCR was the method, and the copy in TCRdb shows in-frame clones only, minus some. The sample holds roughly 120,000 clones, around 77% seen once. Sequenced input: PBMCs. These receptors were taken from a man aged 30 to 39 in good health and CMV-seronegative. CDR3s include the opening cysteine and the closing phenylalanine or tryptophan. The order of the fields is V gene, J gene, D gene, clone size, CDR3 DNA, CDR3 protein. D genes are given only for firm matches. For some rows the clone size is stated as once, few or many, or as a class when expanded; others skip it.

TRBV19	TRBJ2-7	-	-	TGTGCCAGTAGTAAGAAGACAGTCTACGAGCAGTACTTC	CASSKKTVYEQYF
TRBV14	TRBJ1-1	-	-	TGTGCCAGCAGCCAAGTTGGACACGGAGCTTTCTTT	CASSQVGHGAFF
TRBV29-1	TRBJ1-1	-	few	TGCAGCATATGCGCGGGTAACACTGAAGCTTTCTTT	CSICAGNTEAFF
TRBV9	TRBJ1-3	TRBD1	-	TGTGCCAGCAGCGGTGGGACAGGCTTTTTCTCTGGAAACACCATATATTTT	CASSGGTGFFSGNTIYF
TRBV28	TRBJ2-7	TRBD1	-	TGTGCCAGCACTCCTCTCGGGACAGGGTCCTACGAGCAGTACTTC	CASTPLGTGSYEQYF
TRBV14	TRBJ2-2	TRBD2	once	TGTGCCAGCAGCCAAGCATTCTTTCTAGCGGGGGAGAACACCGGGGAGCTGTTTTTT	CASSQAFFLAGENTGELFF
TRBV27	TRBJ1-2	-	-	TGTGCCAGCAGTTTAAGAGGACAGAATAACTATGGCTACACCTTC	CASSLRGQNNYGYTF
TRBV6-6	TRBJ2-7	TRBD2	-	TGTGCCAGCAGTTACCGCCAGGGCGGGAGCTCCTACGAGCAGTACTTC	CASSYRQGGSSYEQYF
TRBV15	TRBJ2-4	TRBD1	-	TGTGCCACCAGCGAAAACTTCAGGGGGCGTTGGGAAAACATTCAGTACTTC	CATSENFRGRWENIQYF
TRBV6-1	TRBJ1-5	-	-	TGTGCCAGCAGCGTATTCGGCAATCAGCCCCAGCATTTT	CASSVFGNQPQHF
TRBV27	TRBJ2-1	TRBD2	-	TGTGCCAGCAGTTTACCGGGGGGGATATACAATGAGCAGTTCTTC	CASSLPGGIYNEQFF
TRBV6-1	TRBJ2-7	TRBD1	few	TGTGCCAGCAGTGAATGGGACAGGGGTTACGAGCAGTACTTC	CASSEWDRGYEQYF
TRBV18	TRBJ1-1	TRBD1	-	TGTGCCAGCTCACAACCGGGACAGGGGATTGAAGCTTTCTTT	CASSQPGQGIEAFF
TRBV6-5	TRBJ2-7	-	-	TGTGCCAGCAGTTACGAAGCGGTCTCCTACGAGCAGTACTTC	CASSYEAVSYEQYF
TRBV13	TRBJ1-4	-	-	TGTGCCAGCAGCTTCGGGGTTGAGGCAACTAATGAAAAACTGTTTTTT	CASSFGVEATNEKLFF
TRBV5-4	TRBJ1-1	TRBD1	-	TGTGCCAGCAGCTTGGATATTGGTTTACAGGGGAGGGCTTTCTTT	CASSLDIGLQGRAFF
TRBV15	TRBJ1-6	-	few	TGTGCCACCAGCAGAGTCCCTGGCGGGAATTCACCCCTCCACTTT	CATSRVPGGNSPLHF
TRBV19	TRBJ2-7	TRBD2	few	TGTGCCAGTAGTATAGATCTAGGAGAAGCGGGAGTTCCCTACGAGCAGTACTTC	CASSIDLGEAGVPYEQYF
TRBV6-1	TRBJ1-2	TRBD1	few	TGTGCCAGCAGTGGACAGGGCGGTCCTTCTGGCTACACCTTC	CASSGQGGPSGYTF
TRBV9	TRBJ2-1	-	-	TGTGCCAGCAGCGTAGCGCTTTGGGGAGACAATGAGCAGTTCTTC	CASSVALWGDNEQFF
TRBV6-5	TRBJ1-6	-	few	TGTGCCAGCAGTTTACTATTCGAGGGGGACTCACCCCTCCACTTT	CASSLLFEGDSPLHF
TRBV7-2	TRBJ2-1	-	-	TGTGCCAGCAGCTTAGGGACTATCTATGAGCAGTTCTTC	CASSLGTIYEQFF
TRBV27	TRBJ2-7	-	-	TGTGCCAGCAGTTTAGGGACACCCGCCGACGAGCAGTACTTC	CASSLGTPADEQYF
TRBV9	TRBJ1-1	TRBD1	few	TGTGCCAGCAGCCGACAGGGGGACACTGAAGCTTTCTTT	CASSRQGDTEAFF
TRBV5-4	TRBJ2-2	TRBD2	-	TGTGCCAGCAGATCTGCGGGGGGCGGGAGCACCGGGGAGCTGTTTTTT	CASRSAGGGSTGELFF
TRBV5-8	TRBJ2-7	-	once	TGTGCCAGCAGCCTATACTACGAGCAGTACTTC	CASSLYYEQYF
TRBV10-2	TRBJ2-1	-	-	TGCGCCAGCAGTGAGACGAGCTCCTACAATGAGCAGTTCTTC	CASSETSSYNEQFF
TRBV2	TRBJ2-1	-	-	TGTGCCAGCAGCAGTTGGGACACATTCAATGAGCAGTTCTTC	CASSSWDTFNEQFF
TRBV6-5	TRBJ1-2	TRBD1	-	TGTGCCAGCAGCTTCGGGACAGGGAGCTACTATGGCTACACCTTC	CASSFGTGSYYGYTF
TRBV5-1	TRBJ2-7	-	-	TGCGCCAGCAGCTTGGGCAGGGGGGACTACGAGCAGTACTTC	CASSLGRGDYEQYF
TRBV28	TRBJ1-5	-	-	TGTGCCAGCAGTTTTAACAAACATAGCAATCAGCCCCAGCATTTT	CASSFNKHSNQPQHF
TRBV28	TRBJ1-2	TRBD1	-	TGTGCCAGCAGTAAACGGACAGGGTTGGACTATGGCTACACCTTC	CASSKRTGLDYGYTF
TRBV5-1	TRBJ2-2	TRBD1	once	TGCGCCAGCAGCACCGGACAGGGGGAATACACCGGGGAGCTGTTTTTT	CASSTGQGEYTGELFF
TRBV28	TRBJ1-1	TRBD1	-	TGTGCCAGCATCTTAGACAGGGTTGACACTGAAGCTTTCTTT	CASILDRVDTEAFF
TRBV7-9	TRBJ1-5	-	-	TGTGCCAGCAGCTTCGAGGGAGGTCAGCCCCAGCATTTT	CASSFEGGQPQHF
TRBV5-1	TRBJ2-2	-	-	TGCGCCAGCAGCGGAGGACAGTTCGGGGAGCTGTTTTTT	CASSGGQFGELFF
TRBV6-5	TRBJ1-5	-	-	TGTGCCAGCAGTTCCACCGGGGGGCAGGGTCAGCCCCAGCATTTT	CASSSTGGQGQPQHF
TRBV10-3	TRBJ2-1	TRBD2	-	TGTGCCATGGGGCCAGCGGGAGTGGGGAATGAGCAGTTCTTC	CAMGPAGVGNEQFF
TRBV5-1	TRBJ1-6	TRBD1	few	TGCGCCAGCAGCTTAACCGGGACAGGGGATAATTCACCCCTCCACTTT	CASSLTGTGDNSPLHF
TRBV29-1	TRBJ2-7	TRBD1	once	TGCAGCGTAGCCGGGACAGGGTTCGACGAGCAGTACTTC	CSVAGTGFDEQYF
TRBV19	TRBJ2-3	-	-	TGTGCCAGTACCCCCCCCGGGACTAGCACAGATACGCAGTATTTT	CASTPPGTSTDTQYF
TRBV9	TRBJ2-2	TRBD2	-	TGTGCCAGCAGCTTACGGACTAGCGGGAGTGGCGGGGAGCTGTTTTTT	CASSLRTSGSGGELFF
TRBV6-6	TRBJ2-5	TRBD2	-	TGTGCCAGCAGTTACCTTACTAGCGGAGAGACCCAGTACTTC	CASSYLTSGETQYF
TRBV9	TRBJ2-5	TRBD2	-	TGTGCCAGCAGCTTAGGGACTAGCGGTTTGGCGACCCAGTACTTC	CASSLGTSGLATQYF
TRBV11-2	TRBJ2-7	TRBD1	few	TGTGCCAGCAGCCGCCTGACAGGGTCCTACGAGCAGTACTTC	CASSRLTGSYEQYF
TRBV13	TRBJ1-6	TRBD1	few	TGTGCCAGCAGCGAAGGGGACAGGGCAAATTCACCCCTCCACTTT	CASSEGDRANSPLHF
TRBV7-7	TRBJ1-5	-	few	TGTGCTAGCAGCTCAGGGCTTTATCAGCCCCAGCATTTT	CASSSGLYQPQHF
TRBV27	TRBJ2-4	TRBD1	-	TGTGCCAGCAGTCTCCGACAGGGGCCCTTAGCCAAAAACATTCAGTACTTC	CASSLRQGPLAKNIQYF
TRBV28	TRBJ2-3	TRBD2	-	TGTGCCAGCAGTTTAATTCTAGCGGGGGTGTATACGCAGTATTTT	CASSLILAGVYTQYF
TRBV6-1	TRBJ1-5	TRBD1	-	TGTGCCAGCAGTCCTAAGACAGGGGGCGGCCAGCCCCAGCATTTT	CASSPKTGGGQPQHF
TRBV18	TRBJ1-3	-	few	TGTGCCAGCTCACCATCCGGACAGCGCCCGGGAAACACCATATATTTT	CASSPSGQRPGNTIYF
TRBV7-9	TRBJ2-7	TRBD1	-	TGTGCCAGCAGCTTAGACGGGACAGGGAGGGAGCAGTACTTC	CASSLDGTGREQYF
TRBV5-1	TRBJ1-1	-	few	TGCGCCAGCAGCTTTACGGGGTTGGGAGCTTTCTTT	CASSFTGLGAFF
TRBV5-4	TRBJ1-2	-	-	TGTGCCAGCAGCCCGAGGGAGGCTCGGACGGTTGGCTACACCTTC	CASSPREARTVGYTF
TRBV2	TRBJ2-3	-	-	TGTGCCAGCAGTGCCTACTCCCGGGCGCAGTATTTT	CASSAYSRAQYF
TRBV5-1	TRBJ1-4	-	-	TGCGCCAGCAGCCTGAATCAGGCAACTAATGAAAAACTGTTTTTT	CASSLNQATNEKLFF
TRBV5-1	TRBJ2-2	TRBD1	-	TGCGCCAGCAGCTTGGATCCTGACAGGGCGTCATCCGGGGAGCTGTTTTTT	CASSLDPDRASSGELFF